This T cell receptor beta chain was sequenced for a study of blood T cell repertoires in COVID-19. Across the whole study: Researchers got acute and convalescent COVID-19 samples from the United States, Italy and Spain. T cells, B-cell-depleted T cells, or PBMCs supplied cDNA or gDNA.

The CDR3 runs 16 residues. The V gene lost 1 base and the J gene lost 0 bases, with 12 bases spanning the gap. Germline CDR1 and CDR2: SEHNR and FQNEAQ (reference sequence). The Seattle patients, enrolled during active infection, were followed longitudinally. In the original workflow: Estimated nucleated cell counts came from reference gene primer amplification. The assay was immunoSEQ multiplex PCR, and TCRdb's table has in-frame clones only and misses some. V and J calls and clone size follow that table, whereas D and trimming were derived from the DNA. Of approximately 45,000 clones in the sample, 87% were seen once.

The TCR comes from a man aged 40-49 years with COVID-19, enrolled during active disease. Material: peripheral blood. The chain links TRBV7-9 to TRBJ2-5, with unresolved D. CDR3 sequence: CASSLGPRQYQETQYF. The CDR3 coding sequence is TGTGCCAGCAGCTTAGGGCCAAGACAATACCAAGAGACCCAGTACTTC.